These T cell receptor beta chains were read from a single sample in a study of blood T cells in healthy people across ages. TCRdb passed the 5' RACE reads through MiXCR, listing each CDR3 protein once. Among 1.4 million or so distinct CDR3 sequences listed, under 55% were seen once. The sample consisted of blood. All receptors come from a woman in her late teens or twenties in good health. Each CDR3 is given with its conserved first and last residue.

j_call v_call cdr3_aa
TRBJ2-7 TRBV4-3 CASSQDNTYEQYF
TRBJ2-1 TRBV29-1 CSVERGDSYNEQFF
TRBJ2-7 TRBV4-1 CASSQGRGQEYEQYF
TRBJ1-6 TRBV5-1 CASSLDAGHRYNSPLHF
TRBJ1-2 TRBV27 CASSWSRGTGGHYGYTF
TRBJ2-1 TRBV2 CASSSIAPEQFF
TRBJ2-1 TRBV9 CASTKKGSSGGNYNEQFF
TRBJ2-3 TRBV4-3 CASSQSRVPTDTQYF
TRBJ1-1 TRBV4-2 CASSGQGFEAFF
TRBJ2-7 TRBV5-1 CASSSLAGSSYEQYF
TRBJ2-3 TRBV7-9 CASIGLSERGDTQYF
TRBJ2-1 TRBV20-1 CSARDMSRATKEQFF
TRBJ2-3 TRBV20-1 CSASGTSGTSNTQYF
TRBJ2-1 TRBV5-1 CASSSYGQVQYEQFF
TRBJ2-5 TRBV6-2/TRBV6-3 CASSYARRKRQGGEQYF
TRBJ2-5 TRBV9 CASSGRLAGFQETQYF
TRBJ2-5 TRBV18 CASSPPSAGVVETQYF
TRBJ2-1 TRBV20-1 CSARDRDNYNEQFF
TRBJ1-2 TRBV29-1 CSVDPWEDGYTF
TRBJ2-3 TRBV11-2 CASNALAGVPDTQYF
TRBJ2-7 TRBV5-4 CAGSPGLAVEQYF
TRBJ2-1 TRBV11-2 CASSPIAGLYNEQFF
TRBJ2-1 TRBV19 CASSSTYHNEQFF
TRBJ1-2 TRBV6-5 CASSYLGQGTYGYTF
TRBJ2-3 TRBV5-1 CASRTSGDTDTQYF
TRBJ1-1 TRBV7-2 CASSLGAGKAFF
TRBJ2-1 TRBV4-2 CASSQVSREGNEQFF
TRBJ1-5 TRBV28 CASSRNQPQHF
TRBJ2-1 TRBV30 CAWSVAGSIYNEQFF
TRBJ2-1 TRBV11-2 CASSFTVAGDYNEQFF
TRBJ2-1 TRBV4-3 CASSQDHSGYADEQFF
TRBJ1-2 TRBV27 CASTTSWQGGSNYGYTF
TRBJ2-3 TRBV3-1 CASSQDERTSDTQYF
TRBJ2-5 TRBV10-3 CAISRTSSTETQYF
TRBJ2-1 TRBV9 CASSVNSGPPHNEQFF
TRBJ2-3 TRBV19 CASSRGRASTDTQYF
TRBJ2-7 TRBV12-3/TRBV12-4 CASSFYGVEQYF
TRBJ2-5 TRBV4-3 CASSLERLAGEETQYF
TRBJ2-1 TRBV20-1 CSARDGGQGIRNEQFF
NA TRBV12-3/TRBV12-4 CASSFGLGGHEQYF
TRBJ2-5 TRBV20-1 CSARDPETQYF
TRBJ2-3 TRBV12-3/TRBV12-4 CASSPQAGGTDTQYF
TRBJ2-3 TRBV18 CASSPTLGAPTDTQYF
TRBJ1-1 TRBV4-1 CASSQDKRQGLNTEAFF
TRBJ2-1 TRBV9 CASSVGIEVGPSYNEQFF
TRBJ1-5 TRBV20-1 CSAQGGSNQPQHF